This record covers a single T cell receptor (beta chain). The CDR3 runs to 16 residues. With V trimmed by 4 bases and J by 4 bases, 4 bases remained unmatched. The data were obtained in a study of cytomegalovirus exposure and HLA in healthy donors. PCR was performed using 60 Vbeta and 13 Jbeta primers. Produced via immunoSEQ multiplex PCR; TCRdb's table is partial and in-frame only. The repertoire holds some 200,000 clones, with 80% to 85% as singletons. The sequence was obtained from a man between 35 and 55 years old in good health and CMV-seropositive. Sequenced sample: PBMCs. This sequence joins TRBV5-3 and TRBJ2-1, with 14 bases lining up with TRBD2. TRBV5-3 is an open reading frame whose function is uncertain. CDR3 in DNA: TGTGCCAGAAGCCCTCGGACTAGCGGGGGGTACAATGAGCAGTTCTTC. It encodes CARSPRTSGGYNEQFF.